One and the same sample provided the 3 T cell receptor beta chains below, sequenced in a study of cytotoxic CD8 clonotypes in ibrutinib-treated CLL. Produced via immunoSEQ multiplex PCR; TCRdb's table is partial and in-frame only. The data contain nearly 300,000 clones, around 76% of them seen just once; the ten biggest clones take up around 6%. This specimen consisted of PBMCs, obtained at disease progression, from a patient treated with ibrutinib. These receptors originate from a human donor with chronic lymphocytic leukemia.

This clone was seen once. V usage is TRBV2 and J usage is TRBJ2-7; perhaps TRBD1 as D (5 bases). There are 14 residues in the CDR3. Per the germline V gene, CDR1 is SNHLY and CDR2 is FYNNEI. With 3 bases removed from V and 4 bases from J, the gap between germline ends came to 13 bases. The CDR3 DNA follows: TGTGCCAGCAGTGAGGGCAGGGTACTTTACGAGCAGTACTTC. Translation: CASSEGRVLYEQYF.

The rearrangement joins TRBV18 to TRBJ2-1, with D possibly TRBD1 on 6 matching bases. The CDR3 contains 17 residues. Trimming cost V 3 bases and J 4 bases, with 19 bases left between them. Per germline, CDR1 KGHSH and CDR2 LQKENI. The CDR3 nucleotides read TGTGCCAGCTCACCGACCGACAGGTACGAAGCTTACAATGAGCAGTTCTTC. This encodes CASSPTDRYEAYNEQFF.

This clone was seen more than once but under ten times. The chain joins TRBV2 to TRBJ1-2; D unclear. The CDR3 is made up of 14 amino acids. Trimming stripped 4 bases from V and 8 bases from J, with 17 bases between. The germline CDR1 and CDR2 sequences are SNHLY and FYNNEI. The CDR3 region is CASSALGRIGGYTF. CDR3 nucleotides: TGTGCCAGCAGTGCCCTCGGCCGAATCGGAGGCTACACCTTC.